This T cell receptor beta chain is from a study of shared clonotypes between healthy human individuals. About the research overall: Two women and a few men aged 18 to 49 served as donors.

V trimming: 6 bases; J trimming: 8 bases; junction bases outside the gene matches: 14. The CDR3 runs 16 residues. Germline V lookup: CDR1 SGHVS, CDR2 FNYEAQ. TCRdb's table, derived via immunoSEQ multiplex PCR, lists solely in-frame clones and lacks some. The repertoire consists of a few hundred thousand clones, with 70% to 80% occurring once and the leading ten covering 12%. The specimen sequenced was PBMCs. The chain is built from TRBV7-6 and TRBJ2-1; the match to TRBD2 covers 9 bases. The clonotype originates from a woman between 40 and 55 years old in good health. Some clones in this sample may be carry-over from other donors' samples. CDR3: CASRDRGGGRADEQFF. The CDR3 DNA reads TGTGCCAGCAGAGACCGCGGGGGCGGGAGGGCCGATGAGCAGTTCTTC. Supplemented by reference TRBV7-6 and TRBJ2-1, the full variable domain reads GAGVSQSPRYKVTKRGQDVALRCDPISGHVSLYWYRQALGQGPEFLTYFNYEAQQDKSGLPNDRFSAERPEGSISTLTIQRTEQRDSAMYRCASRDRGGGRADEQFFGPGTRLTVL.